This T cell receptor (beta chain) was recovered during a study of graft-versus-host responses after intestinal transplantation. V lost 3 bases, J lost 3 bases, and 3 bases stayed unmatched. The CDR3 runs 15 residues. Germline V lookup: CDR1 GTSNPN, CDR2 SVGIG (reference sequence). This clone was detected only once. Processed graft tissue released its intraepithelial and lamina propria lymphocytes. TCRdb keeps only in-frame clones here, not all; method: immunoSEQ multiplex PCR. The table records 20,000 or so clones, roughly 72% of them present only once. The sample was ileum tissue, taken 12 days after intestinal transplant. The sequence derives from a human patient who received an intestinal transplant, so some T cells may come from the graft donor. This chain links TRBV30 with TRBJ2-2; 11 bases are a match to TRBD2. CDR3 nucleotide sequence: TGTGCCTGGAGGATAGCGGGGGGGGACACCGGGGAGCTGTTTTTT. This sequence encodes CAWRIAGGDTGELFF.